This TCR beta chain appears in the sequencing data of a study of T-cell memory formation after mild COVID-19. At the level of the study: Clusters were largely donor specific.

Study outcomes and limitations: Researchers found some responding clones in pre-infection memory, a sign that cross-reactive memory joined.

As regards this clonotype: Its antigen is unknown.

TCRdb analysed the 5' RACE reads with MiXCR anew, one entry per CDR3 protein. Of about 270,000 distinct CDR3 sequences listed, 18% are singletons. V gave up 3 bases and J gave up 3 bases, with 13 bases separating them. The germline gives CDR1 SGHDT, CDR2 YYEEEE. This CDR3 is built from 14 residues. The rearrangement uses TRBV5-6 and TRBJ2-7; D not resolved. Specimen: PBMCs or a T cell subset sorted from them (not recorded which). The source is a man aged 18 to 35 who had mild COVID-19 (a few samples of this study predate the infection). Cell type and time point are not known. The CDR3 DNA follows: TGTGCCAGCAGCTCCATACTTACATTCTACGAGCAGTACGTC. Its protein is CASSSILTFYEQYV.